The T cell receptor beta chain described here comes from a study of control samples from healthy donors and cancer patients. Per germline, CDR1 SGHTA and CDR2 FQGNSA. Trimming cost V 2 bases and J 4 bases, with 11 bases left between them. The CDR3 has 14 residues. The data were produced by immunoSEQ multiplex PCR, yet TCRdb's version contains in-frame clones alone and is incomplete. The table lists 100,000 to 150,000 clones, 85% to 95% of them singletons. The source is a man aged 18 to 29 in good health. This chain uses TRBV7-2 with TRBJ1-2; no reliable D call. The sequenced sample consisted of blood. The chain's CDR3 is CASSLSDGPYGYTF. The CDR3 region has the DNA TGTGCCAGCAGCTTATCGGACGGTCCCTATGGCTACACCTTC.